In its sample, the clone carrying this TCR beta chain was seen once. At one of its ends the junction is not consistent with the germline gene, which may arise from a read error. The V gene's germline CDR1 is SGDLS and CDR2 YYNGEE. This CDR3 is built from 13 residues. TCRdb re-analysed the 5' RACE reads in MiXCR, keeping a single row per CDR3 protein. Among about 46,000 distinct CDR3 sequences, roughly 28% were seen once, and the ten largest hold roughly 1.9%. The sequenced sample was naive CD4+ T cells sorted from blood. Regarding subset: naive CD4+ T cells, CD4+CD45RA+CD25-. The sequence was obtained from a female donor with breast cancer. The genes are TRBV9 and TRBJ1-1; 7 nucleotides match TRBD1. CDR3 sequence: CASSPRGQTEALF. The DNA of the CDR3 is TGTGCCAGCAGCCCGAGGGGGCAAACTGAAGCTCTCTTT.